This T cell receptor (beta chain) appears in the sequencing data of a study of identical twins. General study findings and limits: The study drew conclusions from cross-sectional statistical analysis, not from following the same donors. High-abundance cord blood beta clonotypes had fewer insertions; memory repertoires showed none.

As regards this clonotype: The antigen is not known.

The authors used template switching to add a universal primer site and gave cDNA unique molecular identifiers. TCRdb independently ran MiXCR on the 5' RACE reads; one entry per CDR3 protein. The data show approximately 1.8 million distinct CDR3 sequences, roughly a third seen once. What was sequenced was cord blood. The clonotype originates from a newborn girl in good health.

CDR3 in amino acids: CASTSPSGAYNEQFF. The CDR3 DNA follows: TGTGCCAGCACCAGCCCTAGCGGGGCTTACAATGAGCAGTTCTTC. The chain joins TRBV2 to TRBJ2-1; TRBD2 aligns across 9 bases. The V gene's germline CDR1 is SNHLY and CDR2 FYNNEI. V dropped 7 bases and J dropped 4; count of bases not matched to a gene: 8. The CDR3 is 15 residues long. The variable domain in full, with the rest retrieved from reference TRBV2 and TRBJ2-1, is EPEVTQTPSHQVTQMGQEVILRCVPISNHLYFYWYRQILGQKVEFLVSFYNNEISEKSEIFDDQFSVERPDGSNFTLKIRSTKLEDSAMYFCASTSPSGAYNEQFFGPGTRLTVL.